The T cell receptor (beta chain) under discussion was sequenced for a study of shared clonotypes between healthy human individuals. Naive-designated CD8 cells lacked CD45RO, were positively enriched for CCR7, and omitted terminally differentiated effector memory CD45RA+ cells. The input for sorted-subset replicate PCRs was approximately 200 ng DNA, some 28,000 T cell genomes. The repertoire was sequenced with immunoSEQ multiplex PCR; TCRdb's copy has only in-frame clones and lacks some. In the table there are about 680,000 clones, about 90% of which are singletons. With V trimmed by 6 bases and J by 3 bases, 5 bases remained unmatched. The CDR3 extends over 14 amino acids. Germline-derived CDR1 and CDR2 are MNHNY and SVGAGI (reference sequence).

This receptor was taken from a man aged 30 to 39 in good health. Source material: naive CD8+ T cells sorted from blood. The chain recombines TRBV6-6 with TRBJ2-3; TRBD1 matches 8 bases. CDR3 loop: CASSSGTGTDTQYF. DNA of the CDR3: TGTGCCAGCAGCTCCGGGACAGGTACAGATACGCAGTATTTT.